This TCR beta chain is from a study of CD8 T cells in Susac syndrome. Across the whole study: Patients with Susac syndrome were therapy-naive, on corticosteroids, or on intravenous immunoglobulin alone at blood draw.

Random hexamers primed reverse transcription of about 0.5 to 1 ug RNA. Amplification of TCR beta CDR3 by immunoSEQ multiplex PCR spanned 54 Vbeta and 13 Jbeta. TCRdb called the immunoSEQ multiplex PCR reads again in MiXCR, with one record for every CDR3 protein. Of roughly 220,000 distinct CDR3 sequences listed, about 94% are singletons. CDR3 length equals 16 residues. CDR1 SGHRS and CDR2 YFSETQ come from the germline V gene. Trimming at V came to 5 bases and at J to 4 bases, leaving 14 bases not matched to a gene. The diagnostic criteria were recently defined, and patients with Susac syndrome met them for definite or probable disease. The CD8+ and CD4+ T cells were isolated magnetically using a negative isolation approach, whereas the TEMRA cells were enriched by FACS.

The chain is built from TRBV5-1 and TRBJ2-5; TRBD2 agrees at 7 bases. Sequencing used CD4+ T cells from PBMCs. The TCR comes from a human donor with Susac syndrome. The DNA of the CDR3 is TGCGCCAGCAGATATCGAGCCGGGGAGGGTCGAGAGACCCAGTACTTC. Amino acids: CASRYRAGEGRETQYF.